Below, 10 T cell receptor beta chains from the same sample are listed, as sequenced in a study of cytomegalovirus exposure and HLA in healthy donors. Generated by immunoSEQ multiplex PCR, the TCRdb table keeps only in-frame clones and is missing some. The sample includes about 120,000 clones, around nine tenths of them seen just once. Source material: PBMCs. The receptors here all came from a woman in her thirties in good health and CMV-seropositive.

The CDR3 coding sequence is TGTGCCAGCAGTTTATCGATAGGGGCGCGCTACGAGCAGTACTTC. This gives the protein CASSLSIGARYEQYF. The gene calls are TRBV27 and TRBJ2-7, with D tentatively TRBD1 (5 bases). The CDR3 has 15 amino acids. The germline gives CDR1 MNHEY, CDR2 SMNVEV (reference sequence). Between the trimmed V and J ends, which lost 0 bases and 3 bases, there was a span of 12 bases.

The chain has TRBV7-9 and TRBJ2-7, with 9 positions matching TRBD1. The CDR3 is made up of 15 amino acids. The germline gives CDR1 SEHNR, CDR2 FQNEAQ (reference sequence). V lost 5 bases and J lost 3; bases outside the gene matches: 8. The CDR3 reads CASSPLGTGSYEQYF. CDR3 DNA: TGTGCCAGCAGCCCCCTAGGGACAGGGAGCTACGAGCAGTACTTC. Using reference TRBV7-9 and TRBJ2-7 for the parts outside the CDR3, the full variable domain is DTGVSQNPRHKITKRGQNVTFRCDPISEHNRLYWYRQTLGQGPEFLTYFQNEAQLEKSRLLSDRFSAERPKGSFSTLEIQRTEQGDSAMYLCASSPLGTGSYEQYFGPGTRLTVT.

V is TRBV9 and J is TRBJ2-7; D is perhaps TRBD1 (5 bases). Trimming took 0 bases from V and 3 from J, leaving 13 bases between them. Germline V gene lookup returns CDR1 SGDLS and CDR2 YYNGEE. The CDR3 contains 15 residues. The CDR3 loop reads CASSVDPTAIYEQYF. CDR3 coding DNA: TGTGCCAGCAGCGTAGACCCGACAGCAATCTACGAGCAGTACTTC.

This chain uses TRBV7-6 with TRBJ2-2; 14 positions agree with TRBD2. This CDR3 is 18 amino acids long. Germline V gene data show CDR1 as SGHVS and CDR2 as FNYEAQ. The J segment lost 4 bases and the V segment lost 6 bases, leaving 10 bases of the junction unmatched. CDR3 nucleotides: TGTGCCAGCAGTACGGGACAGGGGACTAGCGGGAGCACCGGGGAGCTGTTTTTT. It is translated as CASSTGQGTSGSTGELFF.

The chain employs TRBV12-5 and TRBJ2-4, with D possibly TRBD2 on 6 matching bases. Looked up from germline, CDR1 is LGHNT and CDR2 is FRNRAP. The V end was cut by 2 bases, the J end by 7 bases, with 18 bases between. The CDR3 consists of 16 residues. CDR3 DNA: TGTGCTAGTGGTTTGTTTATATCGGGAGTTTATAACATTCAGTACTTC. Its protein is CASGLFISGVYNIQYF. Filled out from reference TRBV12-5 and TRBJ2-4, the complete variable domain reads DARVTQTPRHKVTEMGQEVTMRCQPILGHNTVFWYRQTMMQGLELLAYFRNRAPLDDSGMPKDRFSAEMPDATLATLKIQPSEPRDSAVYFCASGLFISGVYNIQYFGAGTRLSVL.

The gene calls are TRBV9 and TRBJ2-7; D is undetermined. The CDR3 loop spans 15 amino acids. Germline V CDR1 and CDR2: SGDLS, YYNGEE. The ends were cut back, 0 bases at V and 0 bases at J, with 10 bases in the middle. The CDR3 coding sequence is TGTGCCAGCAGCGTAGGCGTGGGCAGCTCCTACGAGCAGTACTTC. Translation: CASSVGVGSSYEQYF.

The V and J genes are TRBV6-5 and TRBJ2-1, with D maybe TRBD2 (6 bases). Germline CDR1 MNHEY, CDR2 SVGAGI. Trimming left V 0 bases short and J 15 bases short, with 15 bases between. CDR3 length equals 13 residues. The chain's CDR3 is CASSYSTPGTLFF. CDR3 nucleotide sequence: TGTGCCAGCAGTTACTCGACCCCCGGGACTCTGTTCTTC.

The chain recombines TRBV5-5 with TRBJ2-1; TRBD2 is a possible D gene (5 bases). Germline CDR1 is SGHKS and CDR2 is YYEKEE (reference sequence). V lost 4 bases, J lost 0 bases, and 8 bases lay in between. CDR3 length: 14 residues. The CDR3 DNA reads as TGTGCCAGCAGCCTCGGGAACTCCTACAATGAGCAGTTCTTC. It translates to CASSLGNSYNEQFF.

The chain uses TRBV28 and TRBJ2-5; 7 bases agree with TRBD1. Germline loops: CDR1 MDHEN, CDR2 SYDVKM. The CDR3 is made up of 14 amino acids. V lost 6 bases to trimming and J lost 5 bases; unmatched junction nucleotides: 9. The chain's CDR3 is CASSLTGFGETQYF. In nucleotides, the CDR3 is TGTGCCAGCAGCCTGACAGGGTTCGGGGAGACCCAGTACTTC.

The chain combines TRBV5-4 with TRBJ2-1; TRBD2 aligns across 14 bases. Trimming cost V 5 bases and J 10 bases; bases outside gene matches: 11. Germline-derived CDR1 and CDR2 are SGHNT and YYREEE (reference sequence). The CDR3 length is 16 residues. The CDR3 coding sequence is TGTGCCAGCAGTGCTGATCCGGGACTAGCGGGGGTGGAGCAGTTCTTC. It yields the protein CASSADPGLAGVEQFF.